This T cell receptor beta chain is drawn from a study of low-dose radiotherapy and immunotherapy resistance in tumors (dated by TCRdb to between 2022 and 2023). For context, the study as a whole: In Cohort 1, 0.5 Gy per fraction was delivered every 2 weeks, and a total PTV dose of 6.5 Gy was prescribed. Patients took aspirin 300 mg orally once daily for four cycles, starting on cycle 1 day 1. Patients were given nivolumab as a 240 mg flat dose every two weeks and ipilimumab at 1 mg/kg every six weeks, with both drugs delivered intravenously. Patients in Cohort 2 were given 1 Gy per fraction every two weeks, for a total of 13 Gy across 26 weeks. No randomization into treatment groups was done for the people taking part in the trial. Eight patients were included in the translational analysis, namely three from the first dose cohort plus the first five from the second dose cohort. Intravenous cyclophosphamide at 200 mg/m2 was administered every two weeks, one day ahead of each radiation and immunotherapy administration.

TCRdb records Illumina HiSeq 2500 as the sequencer. First-strand cDNA was synthesized with Superscript III and a set of TRAV- and TRBV-specific primers, covering both TCRalpha and TCRbeta chains. A roughly 22-cycle PCR with Phusion amplified the TCRs, pairing a constant-region primer with the adapter that was attached to the V primers. The MessageAmp II aRNA Amplification Kit was used to amplify the isolated mRNA, with in vitro transcription run for roughly 15 hours at 37 degrees C. mRNA for TCR sequencing was isolated with the Dynabeads mRNA DIRECT Purification Kit. Indexed Illumina adapters were added in a second roughly 25-cycle Phusion PCR, and the resulting products were purified with AMPure XP beads. The paper's processing steps were these. Using custom Perl scripts, TCR sequences encoding the same protein were pooled, out-of-frame sequences were removed, and the abundance of each clonotype was computed. Any TCR sequence backed by just one read was left out of the analysis. The metrics used to describe the repertoires included Shannon entropy, Gini index, clonality, richness, and the frequency of TCRs shared between repertoires. Starting from the raw public reads, TCRdb applied fastp trimming at Q25, assembled clones with MiXCR and retained in-frame beta chains. When rows share a CDR3 protein, they turn into one entry using the most common DNA and genes. Clone size and V and J calls follow TCRdb, not the original study. Counted in this sample were over 55,000 distinct CDR3 sequences; around 30% of them appeared once. The ten largest clones capture roughly 10% of the sample.

Worth noting for this clonotype: There is no known antigen for this receptor. No much larger clone exists at a distance of one base, and base qualities are not known.

Taken with the paper, the label for time point translates to: before trial treatment. Donors were enrolled in RACIN, a single-arm phase I dose-escalation trial in which nivolumab, ipilimumab, aspirin, low-dose cyclophosphamide and low-dose radiotherapy were combined. Patients were eligible if they had advanced solid tumors that were TIL-negative. The material was PBMCs, obtained before treatment. The sequence was obtained from a female donor with ovarian cancer.

Read as DNA, the sequence is TGTGCCAGCAGTGATTCTGGTCGAAATGAGCAGTTCTTC. Its protein product is CASSDSGRNEQFF. The chain uses TRBV6-2 or TRBV6-3 and TRBJ2-1, with the D gene too uncertain to name. V is shortened by 5 bases, J by 7 bases, and the region joining them spans 12 bases. In the germline V gene, CDR1 corresponds to MNHEY and CDR2 to SVGEGT. Reading from cysteine to phenylalanine, the CDR3 counts 13 amino acids. Here the CDR3 DNA is all that survives: 39 bases in frame from base 1.